These 32 T cell receptor beta chains share one sample of origin, sequenced in a study of early T cells in non-severe SARS-CoV-2 infection. TCRdb independently ran MiXCR on the 5' RACE reads; one entry per CDR3 protein. Seen here are about 97,000 distinct CDR3 sequences, approximately 11% observed once, and the top ten hold less than 5.5%. The sequencing here drew on whole blood, taken at baseline. The receptor set was obtained from an adult who was a healthcare worker with PCR-confirmed SARS-CoV-2 infection or an uninfected control (not recorded which).

This clonotype was seen only a few times. The rearrangement joins TRBV6-6 to TRBJ1-5; 7 bases map to TRBD1. From germline, CDR1 is MNHNY and CDR2 SVGAGI (reference sequence). The ends lost 5 bases at V and 7 bases at J; junction bases unmatched: 8. The CDR3 loop spans 14 amino acids. The CDR3 region has the DNA TGTGCCAGCAGTCCGGGACAGACGGAACAGCCCCAGCATTTT. Translated: CASSPGQTEQPQHF.

This chain joins TRBV20-1 and TRBJ2-1; no reliable D call. This CDR3 is built from 14 residues. In germline, CDR1 is DFQATT, CDR2 SNEGSKA (reference sequence). V shed 3 bases and J shed 5 bases, with 14 bases lying between them. This CDR3 reads CSARIQSADNEQFF. The CDR3 DNA is TGCAGTGCTAGGATTCAGAGCGCCGACAATGAGCAGTTCTTC.

The rearrangement links TRBV5-1 to TRBJ2-1, with 9 bases aligning to TRBD2. The CDR3 has 17 residues. V shed 7 bases and J 0 bases; nucleotides not matched to a gene: 11. Germline values: CDR1 SGHRS, CDR2 YFSETQ. CDR3 sequence (DNA): TGCGCCAGCGCCCTGAATGTGCGGGAGGGCTCCTACAATGAGCAGTTCTTC. This codes for CASALNVREGSYNEQFF.

The chain carries TRBV5-1 and TRBJ2-7; D is perhaps TRBD1 (5 bases). Germline assignment: CDR1 SGHRS and CDR2 YFSETQ. The length of the CDR3 is 15 residues. The ends were cut back, 0 bases at V and 5 bases at J, with 15 bases in the middle. In nucleotides, the CDR3 is TGCGCCAGCAGCTTGGAGTGGGCCAGCAGGGACGAGCAGTACTTC. Translation gives CASSLEWASRDEQYF.

This clonotype has at least ten counts. This chain joins TRBV18 and TRBJ2-3, with D hard to call. Germline assignment: CDR1 KGHSH and CDR2 LQKENI. This CDR3 region has 15 residues. Trimming left V 2 bases short and J 2 bases short, with 11 bases between. CDR3 sequence reads: CASSPTVADTDTQYF. The CDR3 DNA reads TGTGCCAGCTCACCAACAGTGGCAGACACAGATACGCAGTATTTT.

This clonotype was counted a few times. J is TRBJ2-1 and V is TRBV20-1; the match to TRBD2 covers 13 bases. Germline V gene lookup returns CDR1 DFQATT and CDR2 SNEGSKA (reference sequence). The CDR3 sequence is 16 residues long. V trimming: 1 base; J trimming: 9 bases; junction bases outside the gene matches: 9. CDR3: CSARGGLAGSDGEQFF. In DNA form, the CDR3 reads TGCAGTGCTAGAGGGGGACTAGCGGGGTCGGACGGTGAGCAGTTCTTC.

The chain couples TRBV9 to TRBJ2-7; TRBD2 aligns across 16 bases. Germline values: CDR1 SGDLS, CDR2 YYNGEE. The CDR3 has 18 residues. Trimming at V came to 0 bases and at J to 5 bases, leaving 8 bases not matched to a gene. The CDR3: CASSVGGTSGGAGNEQYF. The CDR3 DNA follows: TGTGCCAGCAGCGTAGGAGGGACTAGCGGGGGGGCCGGGAACGAGCAGTACTTC.

The rearrangement uses TRBV7-9 and TRBJ1-1, with a tentative D call TRBD1 (6 bases). The CDR3 is 16 amino acids. Trimming took off 1 base at V and 4 bases at J, with 16 bases between the two ends. CDR1 and CDR2 from the germline V gene are SEHNR and FQNEAQ (reference sequence). This CDR3 reads CASSLGQVKRGTEAFF. The CDR3 DNA sequence: TGTGCCAGCAGCTTAGGACAGGTCAAGAGGGGCACTGAAGCTTTCTTT.

This clonotype turned up a few times. This sequence joins TRBV7-9 and TRBJ1-4; TRBD1 matches 8 bases. The length of the CDR3 is 15 residues. CDR1 and CDR2 from the germline V gene are SEHNR and FQNEAQ (reference sequence). V lost 1 base, J lost 11 bases, and 9 bases stayed unmatched. CDR3 DNA: TGTGCCAGCAGCTTAGAGGGGCAGGGGGCATGGAAACTGTTTTTT. Protein: CASSLEGQGAWKLFF. Using reference TRBV7-9 and TRBJ1-4 for the parts outside the CDR3, the full variable domain is DTGVSQNPRHKITKRGQNVTFRCDPISEHNRLYWYRQTLGQGPEFLTYFQNEAQLEKSRLLSDRFSAERPKGSFSTLEIQRTEQGDSAMYLCASSLEGQGAWKLFFGSGTQLSVL.

This clonotype was seen at least ten times. The chain recombines TRBV19 with TRBJ2-7; TRBD2 agrees at 13 bases. V was pared by 10 bases and J by 2 bases, with 5 bases of the junction left unmatched. In germline, CDR1 is LNHDA, CDR2 SQIVND (reference sequence). The CDR3 length is 14 residues. The CDR3 sequence is CATSGLAGTYEQYF. CDR3 in DNA: TGTGCCACCTCGGGACTAGCGGGAACCTACGAGCAGTACTTC. Together with reference TRBV19 and TRBJ2-7, the CDR3 gives the full variable domain: DGGITQSPKYLFRKEGQNVTLSCEQNLNHDAMYWYRQDPGQGLRLIYYSQIVNDFQKGDIAEGYSVSREKKESFPLTVTSAQKNPTAFYLCATSGLAGTYEQYFGPGTRLTVT.

The chain links TRBV2 to TRBJ2-1, with 10 bases identical to TRBD2. The ends lost 6 bases at V and 6 bases at J; junction bases unmatched: 8. CDR3 length equals 15 residues. Germline V gene lookup returns CDR1 SNHLY and CDR2 FYNNEI. In DNA form, the CDR3 reads TGTGCCAGCAGCCTACTGAGCGGGAGGGCCAATGAGCAGTTCTTC. Its protein product is CASSLLSGRANEQFF.

In this sample, this clonotype turned up many times. The chain uses TRBV7-9 and TRBJ1-2; tentative D call: TRBD1 (5 bases). The CDR3 totals 15 residues. Germline values: CDR1 SEHNR, CDR2 FQNEAQ (reference sequence). V was trimmed by 6 bases and J by 7 bases, leaving 21 bases between them. CDR3: CASRELGRERLGYTF. CDR3 DNA: TGTGCCAGCAGGGAACTAGGCAGGGAACGACTTGGCTACACCTTC. Based on the CDR3 plus reference TRBV7-9 and TRBJ1-2, the full variable domain is DTGVSQNPRHKITKRGQNVTFRCDPISEHNRLYWYRQTLGQGPEFLTYFQNEAQLEKSRLLSDRFSAERPKGSFSTLEIQRTEQGDSAMYLCASRELGRERLGYTFGSGTRLTVV.

This clonotype was counted between two and nine times. The chain combines TRBV7-6 with TRBJ2-2; possible D gene TRBD1, 6 bases. CDR3 length: 16 residues. V lost 1 base to trimming and J lost 0 bases, with 9 bases between them. Germline V lookup: CDR1 SGHVS, CDR2 FNYEAQ. CDR3 bases: TGTGCCAGCAGCTTAGTTGGGGGCTCGAACACCGGGGAGCTGTTTTTT. This gives the protein CASSLVGGSNTGELFF.

The gene calls are TRBV18 and TRBJ1-1, with TRBD1 matching over 7 bases. The germline gives CDR1 KGHSH, CDR2 LQKENI. The CDR3 is 15 amino acids. J was trimmed by 0 bases and V by 5 bases; bases with no gene match: 6. The DNA of the CDR3 is TGTGCCAGCTCATCGGGACAGAGTATGAACACTGAAGCTTTCTTT. Residues: CASSSGQSMNTEAFF.

Here the CDR3 reads CASSGTRGLDQGAGYEQYF. The CDR3 coding sequence is TGTGCCAGCAGCGGAACCCGGGGACTAGATCAGGGAGCTGGCTACGAGCAGTACTTC. The rearrangement links TRBV5-4 to TRBJ2-7; TRBD2 matches at 8 bases. Germline V lookup: CDR1 SGHNT, CDR2 YYREEE (reference sequence). The CDR3 covers 19 residues. V lost 4 bases, J lost 3 bases, and 21 bases stayed unmatched.

This clonotype was found many times. The chain employs TRBV19 and TRBJ2-5, with D uncertain. V was shortened by 5 bases and J by 7 bases, with 11 bases between the two germline ends. This CDR3 contains 12 residues. CDR1 and CDR2 (germline): LNHDA, SQIVND (reference sequence). In DNA, the CDR3 is TGTGCCAGTAGTGACTTTCAACGGACCCAGTACTTC. It yields the protein CASSDFQRTQYF. The full variable domain, rest sourced from reference TRBV19 and TRBJ2-5, is DGGITQSPKYLFRKEGQNVTLSCEQNLNHDAMYWYRQDPGQGLRLIYYSQIVNDFQKGDIAEGYSVSREKKESFPLTVTSAQKNPTAFYLCASSDFQRTQYFGPGTRLLVL.

This clonotype has more than one count but fewer than ten. The chain couples TRBV11-1 to TRBJ1-1; D may be TRBD1 (5 bases). The CDR3 sequence is 16 residues long. Germline V lookup: CDR1 SGHAT, CDR2 FQDESV (reference sequence). Trimming cost V 4 bases and J 10 bases, with 25 bases left between them. The CDR3, as DNA: TGTGCCAGCAGCTCGAAGAGACAGACACTACAAGAAGGAGCTTTCTTT. It is translated as CASSSKRQTLQEGAFF.

This clonotype was counted at least ten times. The chain joins TRBV20-1 to TRBJ2-1; 9 bases line up with TRBD2. CDR3 length equals 12 residues. After removal of 7 bases from V and 8 bases from J, the junction contained 6 bases not matched to a gene. From germline, CDR1 is DFQATT and CDR2 SNEGSKA (reference sequence). CDR3 sequence reads: CSGAGGWYEQFF. The CDR3 DNA sequence: TGCAGTGGGGCGGGAGGGTGGTATGAGCAGTTCTTC.

This clonotype was counted a few times. The V gene is TRBV6-5, the J gene TRBJ2-3; 7 bases match TRBD2. There are 15 residues in the CDR3. In germline, CDR1 is MNHEY, CDR2 SVGAGI. The V gene end was trimmed by 7 bases and the J gene end by 2 bases; junction bases not matched to a gene: 9. The DNA for the CDR3 is TGTGCCAGCACCGAACGTGGGACTAACACAGATACGCAGTATTTT. This sequence encodes CASTERGTNTDTQYF.

Only a few counts were recorded for this clonotype. The J gene is TRBJ2-3, the V gene TRBV7-6, with 13 bases aligning to TRBD2. J was trimmed by 6 bases and V by 3 bases; bases with no gene match: 15. This CDR3 has 19 residues. Per germline, CDR1 SGHVS and CDR2 FNYEAQ. The DNA of the CDR3 is TGTGCCAGCAGCTTCTACCGGACTAGCGGGAGATTCGTTCGGGATACGCAGTATTTT. It translates to CASSFYRTSGRFVRDTQYF. Complete variable domain (other parts from reference TRBV7-6 and TRBJ2-3): GAGVSQSPRYKVTKRGQDVALRCDPISGHVSLYWYRQALGQGPEFLTYFNYEAQQDKSGLPNDRFSAERPEGSISTLTIQRTEQRDSAMYRCASSFYRTSGRFVRDTQYFGPGTRLTVL.

The genes are TRBV3-1 and TRBJ2-1; D ambiguous. CDR1 and CDR2 from the germline V gene are LGHDT and YNNKEL (reference sequence). This CDR3 has 14 residues. Deletions cut 4 bases from V and 6 bases from J, with 13 bases between. CDR3 coding DNA: TGTGCCAGCAGCCTTGTCAAGGGCTTCAATGAGCAGTTCTTC. Translating gives CASSLVKGFNEQFF.

The chain has TRBV6-2 or TRBV6-3 and TRBJ2-7; 9 bases align to TRBD2. V was pared by 5 bases and J by 3 bases, with 14 bases of the junction left unmatched. Germline CDR1 MNHEY, CDR2 SVGEGT. The CDR3 length is 17 residues. This CDR3 reads CASSRDRGLAKYYEQYF. The CDR3 DNA follows: TGTGCCAGCAGTCGAGATCGGGGACTAGCCAAGTACTACGAGCAGTACTTC.

This clonotype was seen ten or more times. The chain joins TRBV11-1 to TRBJ2-3; D is unresolved. The V end was cut by 6 bases, the J end by 8 bases, with 21 bases between. The V gene's germline CDR1 is SGHAT and CDR2 FQDESV (reference sequence). The CDR3 runs to 15 residues. The CDR3 reads CASRADSLLGSTQYF. As DNA, the CDR3 is TGTGCCAGCAGAGCCGACTCCCTGCTGGGATCTACGCAGTATTTT.

This clonotype has at least ten counts. The chain links TRBV7-2 to TRBJ1-2; 10 nucleotides match TRBD1. This CDR3 spans 14 amino acids. The junction had 6 bases not matched to a gene; V was cut back by 4 bases and J by 7 bases. Germline CDR1 SGHTA, CDR2 FQGNSA. The CDR3 DNA sequence: TGTGCCAGCAGCTCCGGACAGGGGGGTGGTGGCTACACCTTC. The encoded protein is CASSSGQGGGGYTF.

Ten or more counts support this clonotype. The chain combines TRBV6-2 or TRBV6-3 with TRBJ1-1; no clear D. The germline gives CDR1 MNHEY, CDR2 SVGEGT. CDR3 length equals 15 residues. Trimming pared 5 bases from V and 0 bases from J, leaving 13 bases between. The CDR3 DNA reads TGTGCCAGCAGTCCGAAGAATCCCATGAACACTGAAGCTTTCTTT. Translation gives CASSPKNPMNTEAFF.

This clonotype was observed many times. V usage is TRBV7-3 and J usage is TRBJ2-2; 8 bases line up with TRBD1. CDR1 is SGHTA, CDR2 FQGTGA, per germline. This CDR3 contains 16 residues. With V trimmed by 4 bases and J by 6 bases, 10 bases remained unmatched. The CDR3: CASSYSGGRRAGELFF. In nucleotides, the CDR3 is TGTGCCAGCAGCTATTCAGGGGGCCGGCGCGCCGGGGAGCTGTTTTTT.

The CDR3 region has the DNA TGTGCCAGCAGTGACTCGGATCTCGGGGAGCTGTTTTTT. The encoded protein is CASSDSDLGELFF. The rearrangement joins TRBV6-4 to TRBJ2-2; no clear D gene. This CDR3 contains 13 residues. Trimming pared 0 bases from V and 7 bases from J, leaving 6 bases between. Germline V gene data show CDR1 as MRHNA and CDR2 as SNTAGT.

This clonotype was recorded many times. V gene TRBV29-1 combines with J gene TRBJ2-5; D ambiguous. This CDR3 comprises 12 residues. Germline assignment: CDR1 SQVTM and CDR2 ANQGSEA. V lost 0 bases and J lost 4, with 6 bases in between. This CDR3 is CSVEEGGETQYF. The CDR3 nucleotides are TGCAGCGTTGAAGAGGGCGGAGAGACCCAGTACTTC.

This clonotype was found many times. V and J are TRBV7-9 and TRBJ2-5, with 9 positions matching TRBD1. The CDR3 spans 15 residues. Germline values: CDR1 SEHNR, CDR2 FQNEAQ (reference sequence). V was pared by 1 base and J by 0 bases, with 0 bases of the junction left unmatched. The CDR3 bases are TGTGCCAGCAGCTTAGGGGACAGGGACCAAGAGACCCAGTACTTC. Translation gives CASSLGDRDQETQYF.

This clonotype was seen more than once but under ten times. The chain recombines TRBV19 with TRBJ2-7; D gene ambiguous. V lost 1 base and J 2 bases, leaving 6 bases between the germline ends. Germline V gene data show CDR1 as LNHDA and CDR2 as SQIVND (reference sequence). This CDR3 has 13 residues. Here the CDR3 reads CASSIALAYEQYF. In nucleotides, the CDR3 is TGTGCCAGTAGTATAGCTCTGGCCTACGAGCAGTACTTC.

This chain links TRBV9 with TRBJ2-1; D ambiguous. The CDR3 has 14 residues. CDR1 and CDR2 from the germline V gene are SGDLS and YYNGEE. Trimming took 3 bases from V and 7 from J, leaving 14 bases between them. The CDR3 nucleotides read TGTGCCAGCAGCGCTGCCGGATCCGGTAATGAGCAGTTCTTC. It specifies CASSAAGSGNEQFF.

There are many counts of this clonotype. The rearrangement links TRBV5-1 to TRBJ1-3, with TRBD1 identical over 7 bases. Germline V gives CDR1 SGHRS, CDR2 YFSETQ. V gave up 4 bases and J gave up 3 bases; unmatched junction bases: 7. The CDR3 runs 15 residues. The DNA for the CDR3 is TGCGCCAGCAGCGTAGGGGGCAGTGTTGGAAACACCATATATTTT. Protein: CASSVGGSVGNTIYF.